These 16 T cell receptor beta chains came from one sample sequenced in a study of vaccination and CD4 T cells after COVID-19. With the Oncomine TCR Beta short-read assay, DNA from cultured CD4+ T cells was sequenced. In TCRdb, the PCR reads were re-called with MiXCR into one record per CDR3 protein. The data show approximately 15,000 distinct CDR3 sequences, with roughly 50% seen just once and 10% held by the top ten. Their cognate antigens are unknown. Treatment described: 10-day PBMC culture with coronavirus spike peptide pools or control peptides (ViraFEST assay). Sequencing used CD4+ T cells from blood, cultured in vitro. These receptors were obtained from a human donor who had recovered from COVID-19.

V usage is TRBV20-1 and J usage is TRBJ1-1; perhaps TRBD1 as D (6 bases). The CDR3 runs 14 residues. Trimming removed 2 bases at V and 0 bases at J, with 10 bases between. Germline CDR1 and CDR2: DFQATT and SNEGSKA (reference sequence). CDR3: CSARIQGMNTEAFF. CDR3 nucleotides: TGCAGTGCTAGAATACAGGGCATGAACACTGAAGCTTTCTTT.

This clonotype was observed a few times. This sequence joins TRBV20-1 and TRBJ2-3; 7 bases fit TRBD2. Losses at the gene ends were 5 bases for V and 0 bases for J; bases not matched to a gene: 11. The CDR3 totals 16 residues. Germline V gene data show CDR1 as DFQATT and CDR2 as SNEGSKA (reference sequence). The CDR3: CSARTASGASTDTQYF. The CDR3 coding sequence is TGCAGTGCTCGAACGGCTAGCGGTGCTAGCACAGATACGCAGTATTTT.

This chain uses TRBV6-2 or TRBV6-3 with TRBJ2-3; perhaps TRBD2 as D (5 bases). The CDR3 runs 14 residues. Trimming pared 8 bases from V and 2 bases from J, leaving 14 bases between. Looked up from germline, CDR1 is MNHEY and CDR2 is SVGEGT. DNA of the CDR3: TGTGCCAGCGGGCGCCGGGAATACACAGATACGCAGTATTTT. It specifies CASGRREYTDTQYF.

The CDR3 sequence is CASSQDVQTRNTEAFF. In nucleotides, the CDR3 is TGCGCCAGCAGCCAAGATGTCCAGACAAGGAACACTGAAGCTTTCTTT. V is TRBV4-1 and J is TRBJ1-1; no clear D gene. There are 16 residues in the CDR3. V was shortened by 0 bases and J by 1 base, with 12 bases between the two germline ends. The germline V gene has CDR1 MGHRA and CDR2 YSYEKL.

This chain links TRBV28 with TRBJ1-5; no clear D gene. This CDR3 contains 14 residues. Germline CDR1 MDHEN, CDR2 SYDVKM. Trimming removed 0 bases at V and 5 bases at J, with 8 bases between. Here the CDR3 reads CASSLWNRDQPQHF. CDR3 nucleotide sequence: TGTGCCAGCAGTTTATGGAACAGAGATCAGCCCCAGCATTTT.

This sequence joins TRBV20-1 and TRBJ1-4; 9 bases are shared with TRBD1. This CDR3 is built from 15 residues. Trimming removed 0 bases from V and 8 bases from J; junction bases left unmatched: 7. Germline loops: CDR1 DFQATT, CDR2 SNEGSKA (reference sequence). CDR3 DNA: TGCAGTGCTAGAGATAAAGGGACAGGGCAGGAAAAACTGTTTTTT. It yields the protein CSARDKGTGQEKLFF.

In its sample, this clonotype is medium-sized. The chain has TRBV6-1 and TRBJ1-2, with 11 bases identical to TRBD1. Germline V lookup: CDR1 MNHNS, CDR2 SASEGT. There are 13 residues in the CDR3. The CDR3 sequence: CGSTGTGGLGYTF. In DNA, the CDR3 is TGTGGCTCCACCGGGACAGGGGGACTCGGCTACACCTTC.

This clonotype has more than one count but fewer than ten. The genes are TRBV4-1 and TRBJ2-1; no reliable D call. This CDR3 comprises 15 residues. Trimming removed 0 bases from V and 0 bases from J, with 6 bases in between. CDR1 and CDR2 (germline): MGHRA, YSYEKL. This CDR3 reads CASSQEASSYNEQFF. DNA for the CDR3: TGCGCCAGCAGCCAAGAGGCTAGCTCCTACAATGAGCAGTTCTTC.

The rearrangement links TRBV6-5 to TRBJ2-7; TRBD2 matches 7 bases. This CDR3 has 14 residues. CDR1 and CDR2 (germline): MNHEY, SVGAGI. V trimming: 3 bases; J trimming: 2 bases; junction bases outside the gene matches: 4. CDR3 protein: CASSYGGGAYEQYF. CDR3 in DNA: TGTGCCAGCAGTTATGGGGGGGGGGCCTACGAGCAGTACTTC.

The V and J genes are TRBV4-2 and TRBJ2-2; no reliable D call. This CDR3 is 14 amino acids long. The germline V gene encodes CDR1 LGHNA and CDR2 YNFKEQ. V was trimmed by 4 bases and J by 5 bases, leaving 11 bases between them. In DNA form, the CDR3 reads TGTGCCAGCAGCCCACCGGTAGGGACCGGGGAGCTGTTTTTT. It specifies CASSPPVGTGELFF.

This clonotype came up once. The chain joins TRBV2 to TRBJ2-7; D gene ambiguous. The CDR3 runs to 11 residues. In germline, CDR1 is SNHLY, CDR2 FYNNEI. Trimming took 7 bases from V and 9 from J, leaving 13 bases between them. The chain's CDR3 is CASTQRLGQYF. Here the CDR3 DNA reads TGTGCCAGCACCCAGAGGCTCGGGCAGTACTTC. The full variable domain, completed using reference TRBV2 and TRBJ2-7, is EPEVTQTPSHQVTQMGQEVILRCVPISNHLYFYWYRQILGQKVEFLVSFYNNEISEKSEIFDDQFSVERPDGSNFTLKIRSTKLEDSAMYFCASTQRLGQYFGPGTRLTVT.

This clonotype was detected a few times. CDR3 amino acids: CSARDHRQETQYF. CDR3 coding DNA: TGCAGTGCTAGAGATCACAGACAAGAGACCCAGTACTTC. The rearrangement links TRBV20-1 to TRBJ2-5; D is uncertain. Trimming removed 0 bases from V and 2 bases from J, with 7 bases in between. Germline loops: CDR1 DFQATT, CDR2 SNEGSKA (reference sequence). The CDR3 runs 13 residues.

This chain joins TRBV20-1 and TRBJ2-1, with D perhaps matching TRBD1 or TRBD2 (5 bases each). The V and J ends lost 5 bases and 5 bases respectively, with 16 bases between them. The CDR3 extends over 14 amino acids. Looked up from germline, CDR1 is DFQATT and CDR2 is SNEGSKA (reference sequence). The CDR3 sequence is CSAPLWGKNNEQFF. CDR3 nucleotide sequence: TGCAGTGCTCCCTTATGGGGGAAGAACAATGAGCAGTTCTTC.

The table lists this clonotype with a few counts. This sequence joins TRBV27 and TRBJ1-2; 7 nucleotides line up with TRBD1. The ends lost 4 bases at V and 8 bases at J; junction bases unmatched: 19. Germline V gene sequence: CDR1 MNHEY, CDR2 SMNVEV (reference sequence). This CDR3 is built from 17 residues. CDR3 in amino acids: CASSSRPTQGIGHGYTF. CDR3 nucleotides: TGTGCCAGCAGTTCGAGGCCCACACAGGGGATTGGGCACGGCTACACCTTC.

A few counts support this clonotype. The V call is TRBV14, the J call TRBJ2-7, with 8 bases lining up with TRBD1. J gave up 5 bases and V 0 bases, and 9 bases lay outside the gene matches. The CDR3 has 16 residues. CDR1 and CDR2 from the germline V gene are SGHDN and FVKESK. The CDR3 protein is CASSQDMRQGSHEQYF. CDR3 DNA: TGTGCCAGCAGCCAAGATATGAGACAGGGGTCCCACGAGCAGTACTTC.

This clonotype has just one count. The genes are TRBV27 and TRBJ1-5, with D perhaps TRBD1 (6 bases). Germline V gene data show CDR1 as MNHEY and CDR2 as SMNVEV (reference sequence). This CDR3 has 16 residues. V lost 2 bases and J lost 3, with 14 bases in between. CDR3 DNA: TGTGCCAGCAGTTTAGTGGGGGCGAGGAACAATCAGCCCCAGCATTTT. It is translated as CASSLVGARNNQPQHF.